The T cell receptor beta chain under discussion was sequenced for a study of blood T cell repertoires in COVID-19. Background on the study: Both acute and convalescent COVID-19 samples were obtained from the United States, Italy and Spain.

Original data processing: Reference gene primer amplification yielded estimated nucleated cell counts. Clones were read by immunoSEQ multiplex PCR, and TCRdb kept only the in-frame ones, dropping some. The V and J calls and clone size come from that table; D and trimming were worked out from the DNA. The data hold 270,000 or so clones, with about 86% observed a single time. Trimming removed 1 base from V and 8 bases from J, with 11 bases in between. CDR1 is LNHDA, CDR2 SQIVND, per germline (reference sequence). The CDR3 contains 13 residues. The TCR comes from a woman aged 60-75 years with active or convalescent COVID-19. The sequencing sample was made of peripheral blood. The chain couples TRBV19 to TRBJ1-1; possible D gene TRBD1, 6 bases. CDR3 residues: CASSIVWGGEAFF. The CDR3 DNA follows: TGTGCCAGTAGTATAGTTTGGGGGGGCGAAGCTTTCTTT.